There are a few counts of the clone carrying this T cell receptor (beta chain). This sample was included in a study of OX40 agonist ivuxolimab in advanced cancers. The CDR3 consists of 14 residues. Trimming left V 3 bases short and J 4 bases short, with 13 bases between. Per the germline V gene, CDR1 is LNHDA and CDR2 is SQIVND (reference sequence). Method: immunoSEQ multiplex PCR; TCRdb's copy keeps in-frame clones and lacks some. The data show more than 55,000 clones, with about 88% seen just once and about 0.82% held by the top ten. This specimen consisted of CD4+ or CD8+ T cells sorted from blood, obtained in a trial of the OX40 agonist ivuxolimab. The TCR was taken from an adult with an advanced solid tumor such as melanoma, head and neck, liver or kidney cancer. V gene TRBV19 combines with J gene TRBJ2-7; D not certain. The CDR3 DNA reads as TGTGCCAGTAGTATTGCCCAGACACCTTACGAGCAGTACTTC. This translates into CASSIAQTPYEQYF.